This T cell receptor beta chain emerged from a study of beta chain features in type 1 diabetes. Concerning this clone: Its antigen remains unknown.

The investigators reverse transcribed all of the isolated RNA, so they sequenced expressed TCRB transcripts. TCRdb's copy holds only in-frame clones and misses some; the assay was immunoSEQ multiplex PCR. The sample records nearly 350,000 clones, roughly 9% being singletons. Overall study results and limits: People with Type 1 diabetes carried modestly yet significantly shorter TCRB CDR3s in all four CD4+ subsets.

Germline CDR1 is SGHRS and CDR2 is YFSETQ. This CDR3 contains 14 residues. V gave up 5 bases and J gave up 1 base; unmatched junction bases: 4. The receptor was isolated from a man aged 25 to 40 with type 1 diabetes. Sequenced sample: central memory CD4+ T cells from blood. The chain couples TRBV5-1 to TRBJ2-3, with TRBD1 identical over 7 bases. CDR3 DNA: TGCGCCAGCAGGATTGGACAGGGCACAGATACGCAGTATTTT. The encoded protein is CASRIGQGTDTQYF.